The T cell receptor beta chain under discussion was sequenced for a study of blood T cell repertoires in COVID-19. For the study at large: Some COVID-19 samples were acute and others convalescent; all came from the United States, Italy and Spain. T cells, B-cell-depleted T cells, or PBMCs provided the cDNA or gDNA that served as material.

In germline, CDR1 is SGHDT, CDR2 YYEEEE. Trimming removed 2 bases from V and 10 bases from J, with 15 bases in between. The CDR3 is 13 residues long. In the original workflow: Nucleated cell number was recorded as an estimate derived from reference gene primer amplification. Profiled with immunoSEQ multiplex PCR; TCRdb holds only in-frame clones, not every one. V, J and clone size were drawn from that table, and D and trimming were deduced from the DNA. The repertoire consists of 200,000 to 250,000 clones, with around 89% occurring once and the leading ten covering about 5%. This clone was detected only once.

The sequencing sample was made of peripheral blood. The sequence was collected from a woman aged 40 to 50 with acute or convalescent COVID-19. The chain is built from TRBV5-6 and TRBJ1-1; a possible D gene is TRBD1 (5 bases). The CDR3 nucleotides are TGTGCCAGCAGCTTCGGTCAGGGAATAGGAGCTTTCTTT. Translation: CASSFGQGIGAFF.